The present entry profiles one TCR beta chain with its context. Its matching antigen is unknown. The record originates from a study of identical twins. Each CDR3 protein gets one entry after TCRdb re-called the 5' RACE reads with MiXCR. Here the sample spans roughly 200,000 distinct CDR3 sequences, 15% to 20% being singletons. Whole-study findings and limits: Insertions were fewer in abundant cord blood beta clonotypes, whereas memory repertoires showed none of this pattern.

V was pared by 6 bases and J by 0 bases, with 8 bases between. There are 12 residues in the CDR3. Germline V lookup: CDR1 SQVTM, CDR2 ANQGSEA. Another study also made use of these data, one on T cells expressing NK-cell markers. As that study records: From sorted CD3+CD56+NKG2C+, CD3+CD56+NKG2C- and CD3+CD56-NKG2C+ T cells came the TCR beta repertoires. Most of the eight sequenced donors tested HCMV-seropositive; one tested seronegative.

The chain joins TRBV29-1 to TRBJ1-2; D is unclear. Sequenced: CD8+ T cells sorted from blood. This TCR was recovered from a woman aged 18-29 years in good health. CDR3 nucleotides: TGCAGCGTCGTTCTGTCTAACTATGGCTACACCTTC. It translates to CSVVLSNYGYTF.